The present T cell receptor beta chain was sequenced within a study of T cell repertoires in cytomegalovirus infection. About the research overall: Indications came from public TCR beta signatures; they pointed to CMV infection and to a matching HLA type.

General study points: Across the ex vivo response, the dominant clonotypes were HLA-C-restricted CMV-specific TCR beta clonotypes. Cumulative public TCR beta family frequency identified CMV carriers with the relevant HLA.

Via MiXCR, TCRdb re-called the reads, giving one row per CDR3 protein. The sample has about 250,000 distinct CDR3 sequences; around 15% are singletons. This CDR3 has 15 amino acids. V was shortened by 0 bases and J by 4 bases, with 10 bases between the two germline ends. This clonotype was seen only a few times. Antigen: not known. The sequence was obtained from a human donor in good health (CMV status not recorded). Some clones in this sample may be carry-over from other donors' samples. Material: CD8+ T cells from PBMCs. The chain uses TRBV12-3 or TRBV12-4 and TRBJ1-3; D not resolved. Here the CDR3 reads CASSLAGFSGNTIYF. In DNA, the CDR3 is TGTGCCAGCAGTTTAGCAGGGTTTTCCGGAAACACCATATATTTT.